These 29 T cell receptor beta chains were all obtained from the same sample, sequenced in a study of blood T cell repertoires in COVID-19. TCRdb's copy holds only in-frame clones and misses some; the assay was immunoSEQ multiplex PCR. The repertoire includes a few hundred thousand clones, around 80% of them detected once, and about a sixth sits in the top ten. Source material: peripheral blood. These receptors were collected from a woman at least 80 years old with active or convalescent COVID-19.

This chain connects TRBV6-6 to TRBJ2-3; maybe TRBD1 (5 bases). Germline CDR1 MNHNY, CDR2 SVGAGI (reference sequence). The CDR3 sequence is 13 residues long. V was cut by 4 bases and J by 3 bases, with 8 bases left in between. CDR3 loop: CASSLPGTDTQYF. CDR3 sequence (DNA): TGTGCCAGCAGTTTGCCAGGGACAGATACGCAGTATTTT.

The J gene is TRBJ1-5, the V gene TRBV19; D perhaps matches TRBD1 (5 bases). The V gene lost 0 bases and the J gene lost 5 bases, with 11 bases spanning the gap. CDR3 length equals 15 residues. From germline, CDR1 is LNHDA and CDR2 SQIVND (reference sequence). The CDR3 region has the DNA TGTGCCAGTAGTATAGAAGGGGCACCGGATCAGCCCCAGCATTTT. Amino acids: CASSIEGAPDQPQHF.

This sequence joins TRBV7-8 and TRBJ1-6, with 7 bases that match TRBD1. The CDR3 is made up of 15 amino acids. CDR1 is SGHVS and CDR2 is FQNEAQ in the germline V gene. Trimming cost V 9 bases and J 7 bases; bases outside gene matches: 12. Here the CDR3 reads CASTLAGQRNSPLHF. The CDR3 DNA reads TGTGCCAGTACCTTGGCGGGACAGAGGAATTCACCCCTCCACTTT.

This chain uses TRBV28 with TRBJ1-5; D is perhaps TRBD1 (6 bases). CDR3 length: 16 amino acids. V lost 8 bases and J lost 1, with 18 bases in between. Germline lookup yields CDR1 MDHEN and CDR2 SYDVKM. The CDR3, as DNA: TGTGCCAGCCTACTTACAGGGATCAGGAGCAATCAGCCCCAGCATTTT. It is translated as CASLLTGIRSNQPQHF.

This clone was seen more than once but under ten times. The V and J genes are TRBV5-1 and TRBJ2-2, with 10 bases aligning to TRBD1. The CDR3 has 14 residues. CDR1 is SGHRS, CDR2 YFSETQ, per germline. With V trimmed by 2 bases and J by 6 bases, 1 base remained unmatched. The CDR3 sequence: CASSFGQGAGELFF. The CDR3 DNA reads TGCGCCAGCAGCTTCGGACAGGGGGCCGGGGAGCTGTTTTTT.

The chain couples TRBV6-2 or TRBV6-3 to TRBJ1-5, with TRBD1 identical over 11 bases. The germline V gene encodes CDR1 MNHEY and CDR2 SVGEGT. With 6 bases clipped from V and 4 bases from J, the junction kept 11 bases outside the gene matches. This CDR3 region has 17 residues. The CDR3 loop reads CASSHPGGQGVNQPQHF. In DNA form, the CDR3 reads TGTGCCAGCAGCCATCCTGGGGGACAGGGGGTGAATCAGCCCCAGCATTTT.

The chain is built from TRBV19 and TRBJ1-1; 7 bases line up with TRBD1. Germline V gene lookup returns CDR1 LNHDA and CDR2 SQIVND (reference sequence). J gave up 6 bases and V 6 bases, and 16 bases lay outside the gene matches. CDR3 length: 16 amino acids. The CDR3 spells CASSLRRIGGWAEAFF. In nucleotides, the CDR3 is TGTGCCAGTAGCCTAAGAAGGATAGGGGGCTGGGCTGAAGCTTTCTTT.

This chain connects TRBV19 to TRBJ2-7, with D maybe TRBD1 (6 bases). Trimming left V 10 bases short and J 1 base short, with 17 bases between. The CDR3 contains 14 residues. Looked up from germline, CDR1 is LNHDA and CDR2 is SQIVND (reference sequence). DNA for the CDR3: TGTGCCACCCGCCCAAGAGGGGGTTCCTACGAGCAGTACTTC. Encoded protein: CATRPRGGSYEQYF.

The chain combines TRBV18 with TRBJ2-1; possibly TRBD2 for D (7 bases). Germline CDR1 reads KGHSH; CDR2 reads LQKENI. CDR3 length equals 15 residues. V lost 2 bases and J 6 bases, leaving 14 bases between the germline ends. The CDR3 spells CASSPLREGGNEQFF. In DNA form, the CDR3 reads TGTGCCAGCTCACCATTGAGGGAGGGGGGCAATGAGCAGTTCTTC.

This chain links TRBV4-3 with TRBJ1-2, with TRBD1 identical over 8 bases. Germline V lookup: CDR1 LGHNA, CDR2 YSLEER. This CDR3 contains 16 residues. Trimming cost V 4 bases and J 8 bases; bases outside gene matches: 15. The CDR3 DNA reads as TGCGCCAGCAGCCCCGGACAGGGCCATAAGGTTGGCGGCTACACCTTC. Translating it yields CASSPGQGHKVGGYTF.

This clone was counted only a few times. The chain has TRBV19 and TRBJ1-1, with 7 bases aligning to TRBD1. This CDR3 contains 14 residues. From germline, CDR1 is LNHDA and CDR2 SQIVND (reference sequence). Trimming removed 5 bases from V and 8 bases from J; junction bases left unmatched: 11. CDR3 coding DNA: TGTGCCAGTAGTGCCCCGGGACAGCCAAGCGAAGCTTTCTTT. Translation: CASSAPGQPSEAFF.

This clone was seen only once. V gene TRBV9 combines with J gene TRBJ1-5; D remains ambiguous. Looked up from germline, CDR1 is SGDLS and CDR2 is YYNGEE. Trimming took 0 bases from V and 1 from J, leaving 8 bases between them. CDR3 size: 15 residues. CDR3: CASSVDPLSNQPQHF. The DNA of the CDR3 is TGTGCCAGCAGCGTAGATCCTTTAAGCAATCAGCCCCAGCATTTT.

V usage is TRBV6-5 and J usage is TRBJ1-2, with 8 bases fitting TRBD1. V gave up 5 bases and J gave up 7 bases; unmatched junction bases: 9. The CDR3 spans 14 residues. Germline loops: CDR1 MNHEY, CDR2 SVGAGI. The CDR3 sequence is CASSKSDRGGGYTF. CDR3 sequence (DNA): TGTGCCAGCAGTAAATCCGACAGGGGAGGTGGCTACACCTTC.

This rearrangement joins TRBV7-9 to TRBJ2-7; D remains unclear. Trimming shortened V by 1 base and J by 5 bases, and 12 bases separated the two germline ends. This CDR3 contains 14 residues. Per the germline V gene, CDR1 is SEHNR and CDR2 is FQNEAQ (reference sequence). The CDR3 coding sequence is TGTGCCAGCAGCTTAGATCCTAGTATCCACGAGCAGTACTTC. Translated, it gives CASSLDPSIHEQYF.

The chain uses TRBV7-2 and TRBJ1-2; D not resolved. Germline V gene data show CDR1 as SGHTA and CDR2 as FQGNSA. Trimming stripped 2 bases from V and 4 bases from J, with 14 bases between. The CDR3 runs to 15 residues. CDR3 loop: CASSLNIPTRYGYTF. The CDR3 region has the DNA TGTGCCAGCAGCTTAAACATCCCGACACGCTATGGCTACACCTTC.

The V gene is TRBV6-2 or TRBV6-3, the J gene TRBJ1-3, with a weak D call TRBD1 (6 bases). Germline assignment: CDR1 MNHEY and CDR2 SVGEGT. The CDR3 consists of 15 residues. Between the trimmed V and J ends, which lost 6 bases and 0 bases, there was a span of 12 bases. The CDR3 spells CASSRDTVSGNTIYF. CDR3 DNA sequence: TGTGCCAGCAGCCGGGACACCGTCTCTGGAAACACCATATATTTT.

J is TRBJ1-2 and V is TRBV18; unclear D gene. The germline CDR1 and CDR2 sequences are KGHSH and LQKENI. The germline V and J ends were trimmed by 3 bases and 8 bases, with 22 bases remaining between them. CDR3 size: 16 residues. The CDR3 nucleotides read TGTGCCAGCTCACCTTCAGCCGGGCCCTCGGCGGGGGGCTACACCTTC. Translation: CASSPSAGPSAGGYTF. Full variable domain (remainder filled in from reference TRBV18 and TRBJ1-2): NAGVMQNPRHLVRRRGQEARLRCSPMKGHSHVYWYRQLPEEGLKFMVYLQKENIIDESGMPKERFSAEFPKEGPSILRIQQVVRGDSAAYFCASSPSAGPSAGGYTFGSGTRLTVV.

The chain joins TRBV20-1 to TRBJ2-7; a possible D gene is TRBD1 (5 bases). V was shortened by 3 bases and J by 3 bases, with 18 bases between the two germline ends. The CDR3 loop spans 15 amino acids. Germline-derived CDR1 and CDR2 are DFQATT and SNEGSKA (reference sequence). DNA of the CDR3: TGCAGTGCTAGTAGGGGAAGCATACTCCGCTACGAGCAGTACTTC. It specifies CSASRGSILRYEQYF.

This rearrangement joins TRBV10-3 to TRBJ2-7; TRBD2 matches at 13 bases. The CDR3 has 16 residues. The trim removed 2 bases at V and 7 bases at J, leaving 8 bases unmatched. Looked up from germline, CDR1 is ENHRY and CDR2 is SYGVKD. The CDR3 sequence is CAISEPTSGRAREQYF. The CDR3 coding sequence is TGTGCCATCAGTGAGCCCACTAGCGGGAGGGCGCGGGAGCAGTACTTC.

This clone was recorded only once. The J gene is TRBJ2-1, the V gene TRBV7-2, with 7 nucleotides matching TRBD2. The CDR3 totals 15 residues. CDR1 and CDR2 (germline): SGHTA, FQGNSA. The V segment lost 4 bases and the J segment 9 bases; nucleotides outside the gene matches: 12. In nucleotides, the CDR3 is TGTGCCAGCAGCTCAAATCTAGCGGTGGGGAGTGAGCAGTTCTTC. The encoded protein is CASSSNLAVGSEQFF.

The chain links TRBV6-1 to TRBJ2-7; D remains ambiguous. Germline loops: CDR1 MNHNS, CDR2 SASEGT. The V and J ends lost 5 bases and 2 bases respectively, with 10 bases between them. This CDR3 spans 13 amino acids. CDR3: CASSIRGPYEQYF. The CDR3 DNA is TGTGCCAGCAGTATCAGAGGCCCCTACGAGCAGTACTTC.

This chain joins TRBV29-1 and TRBJ1-1; 7 bases match TRBD1. Per the germline V gene, CDR1 is SQVTM and CDR2 is ANQGSEA. The junction had 12 bases not matched to a gene; V was cut back by 4 bases and J by 4 bases. The CDR3 spans 15 residues. CDR3 region: CSVGFGTDWGTEAFF. DNA of the CDR3: TGCAGCGTTGGCTTCGGGACAGATTGGGGCACTGAAGCTTTCTTT.

The chain uses TRBV5-4 and TRBJ1-2; D remains ambiguous. The germline CDR1 and CDR2 sequences are SGHNT and YYREEE (reference sequence). The CDR3 loop spans 15 amino acids. V gave up 1 base and J gave up 6 bases, with 16 bases separating them. The CDR3 reads CASSLSTNRLDGYTF. The CDR3 DNA reads as TGTGCCAGCAGCTTGTCGACGAACCGACTGGATGGCTACACCTTC.

The chain combines TRBV7-8 with TRBJ2-3; possibly TRBD2 for D (7 bases). The length of the CDR3 is 17 residues. With 8 bases removed from V and 2 bases from J, the gap between germline ends came to 23 bases. From germline, CDR1 is SGHVS and CDR2 FQNEAQ. This CDR3 reads CASRPRRGGQPTDTQYF. CDR3 sequence (DNA): TGTGCCAGCCGACCCCGGAGGGGGGGGCAGCCCACAGATACGCAGTATTTT.

The V and J genes are TRBV7-2 and TRBJ1-1; 9 nucleotides line up with TRBD1. The germline V gene encodes CDR1 SGHTA and CDR2 FQGNSA. J was trimmed by 6 bases and V by 2 bases; bases with no gene match: 16. The CDR3 spans 18 residues. The CDR3 DNA reads as TGTGCCAGCAGCTTAAGACTTGGGGGGACAGGGAGCCGGGCTGAAGCTTTCTTT. Its protein product is CASSLRLGGTGSRAEAFF.

This clone was detected only a few times. The chain is built from TRBV5-8 and TRBJ1-1; tentative D call: TRBD1 (6 bases). Trimming took 5 bases from V and 4 from J, leaving 12 bases between them. Per germline, CDR1 SGHTS and CDR2 YDEGEE. The CDR3 covers 13 residues. The CDR3 nucleotides are TGTGCCAGCAGGGCCAGGGGTTTCACTGAAGCTTTCTTT. Protein product: CASRARGFTEAFF.

This chain joins TRBV28 and TRBJ2-7, with 11 bases lining up with TRBD1. V dropped 8 bases and J dropped 6; count of bases not matched to a gene: 15. CDR3 size: 16 residues. Germline V lookup: CDR1 MDHEN, CDR2 SYDVKM. DNA for the CDR3: TGTGCCAGCCACGTCGGAGGGACAGGGGGAAGTGGCGAGCAGTACTTC. Amino acids: CASHVGGTGGSGEQYF.

The V gene is TRBV11-3, the J gene TRBJ2-5; D uncertain. Germline CDR1 SGHNT, CDR2 YENEEA. The ends were cut back, 1 base at V and 1 base at J, with 10 bases in the middle. The CDR3 consists of 15 residues. CDR3: CASSLVYATQETQYF. For the CDR3, the DNA is TGTGCCAGCAGCTTAGTCTACGCCACCCAAGAGACCCAGTACTTC.

The chain carries TRBV3-1 (or the pseudogene TRBV3-2) and TRBJ2-3; 8 bases match TRBD2. Trimming took 1 base from V and 5 from J; bases not matched to a gene: 20. Germline-derived CDR1 and CDR2 are LGHDT and YNNKEL (reference sequence). The CDR3 totals 20 residues. The CDR3 region has the DNA TGTGCCAGCAGCCAAGCCCCTCCCATGGCGGGAGGCTGTCGGCAAGATACGCAGTATTTT. It encodes CASSQAPPMAGGCRQDTQYF.